The T cell receptor beta chain under discussion was sequenced for a study of OX40 agonist ivuxolimab in advanced cancers. At the level of the study: From roughly 20 to 85 years was the age range, with a mean of 60 years, and roughly 80% were male. Three partial responders included one hepatocellular carcinoma patient and two cutaneous melanoma patients. Broader study findings: Clonal expansion from baseline to week 6 occurred in both CD4+ and CD8+ T cells.

The CDR3 is 13 amino acids. CDR1 LNHDA and CDR2 SQIVND come from the germline V gene (reference sequence). V gave up 3 bases and J gave up 10 bases, with 13 bases separating them. Peripheral blood came from all dose cohorts at three timepoints. Clones were read by immunoSEQ multiplex PCR, and TCRdb kept only the in-frame ones, dropping some. The sample carries 63,000 or so clones, 88% recorded once. Turning to this clone: Its antigen is unidentified.

The TCR was taken from an adult with an advanced solid tumor such as melanoma, head and neck, liver or kidney cancer. This specimen was CD4+ or CD8+ T cells sorted from blood, taken in a trial of the OX40 agonist ivuxolimab. The chain combines TRBV19 with TRBJ2-1; a weak D match, TRBD2 (5 bases). Here the CDR3 reads CASSMTGPGEQFF. DNA for the CDR3: TGTGCCAGTAGTATGACGGGCCCGGGGGAGCAGTTCTTC.